This T cell receptor beta chain was captured in a study of T cell responses to AZD1222 COVID-19 vaccine (dated by TCRdb to the early 2020s). Concerning the study at large: TCR sequencing covered more than 230 trial participants: some 210 given two doses of AZD1222 and 26 given two doses of MenACWY control vaccine. Trial participants were enrolled into age subgroups of 18-55, 56-69 and 70-plus years, which contained approximately 150, 28 and 58 TCR-sequenced participants, respectively.

Of note for this clone: What this receptor recognizes is not known. No base quality values were provided; no much bigger clone lies one nucleotide off.

CDR1 and CDR2, looked up from the germline V gene (reference sequence), are LNHDA and SQIVND. From the cysteine through the phenylalanine, the CDR3 covers 15 amino acids. The entry retains the CDR3 DNA only, 45 bases that are in frame from base 1. Trimming costs V 6 bases and J 4 bases, and their ends lie 16 bases apart. Overall study results and their limits: Conclusions about previously exposed vaccinees were limited because only six AZD1222 recipients were SARS-CoV-2 seropositive at baseline. The whole spike protein was spanned by vaccine-associated CD4 TCRs, and dominant responses were seen in regions 160-218 and 743-854. After two AZD1222 doses, both the breadth and the depth of spike-specific TCRs were significantly higher than at day 0 and than in MenACWY recipients. Most participants were white British and females outnumbered males, and the authors suggested that clonal diversity may have been underestimated. Because no samples from the day 14 peak response were available, repertoires could be characterized only after the peak T cell response. The 56-69-year group was small, and its depth increase did not reach significance, likely because of low power. Nearly half of unique spike-specific TCRs reportedly recognized epitopes outside regions mutated in the B.1.351 and B.1.1.7 variants.

Per the publication, the time point label means: about 28 days (+/-7) after the second vaccine dose. Because spike-specific TCR depth and breadth did not differ between the two schedules, AZD1222 recipients who got a second dose at roughly 4 weeks were pooled with those who got a second dose at roughly 12 weeks. Vaccinee samples came from UK trials COV001 and COV002, including a single-blind randomized controlled phase 2/3 trial of AZD1222 (ChAdOx1 nCoV-19) in healthy adults. For TCRbeta chain sequencing, PBMC samples were collected from trial participants at day 0 and at day 28 after the second dose. The CDR3 regions of human TCRbeta chains were analyzed by immunosequencing. The original methods were these. TCRs in the repertoires were matched against a reference library of SARS-CoV-2-specific TCRs that had been generated with the MIRA antigen-specificity platform. Breadth was defined as the fraction of unique TCRs that were SARS-CoV-2-associated. Depth was defined as the fraction of total T cells that were SARS-CoV-2-associated. Each spike-specific TCR was assigned to its reactive spike region and to a CD4 or CD8 class using the MIRA data. Log10-transformed breadth and depth values were compared by one-way ANOVA with Sidak's multiple comparisons tests. TCRdb obtained this table from immuneACCESS and retained in-frame rearrangements with V and J assigned. These tables miss some clones; where compared with another copy, unresolved V genes account for less than half of the shortfall, and the remainder is unexplained. That table gives V, J and clone size, and the DNA gave D and trimming. The sample contains 150,000 to 200,000 clones, around 90% of them found a single time. Approximately 1.1% of the sample lies in the top ten.

Material: peripheral blood, obtained 28 days after the second AZD1222 dose. Recombination linked TRBV19 to TRBJ2-4; TRBD2 is possibly the D segment (7 matching bases). The receptor was isolated from an adult who received the AZD1222 COVID-19 vaccine. The CDR3 corresponds to CASSDLGGAKNIQYF. The DNA reads as follows: TGTGCCAGTAGCGATCTAGGGGGGGCTAAAAACATTCAGTACTTC. Outside the CDR3, residues come from the reference TRBV19 and TRBJ2-4 proteins, so the full variable domain is: DGGITQSPKYLFRKEGQNVTLSCEQNLNHDAMYWYRQDPGQGLRLIYYSQIVNDFQKGDIAEGYSVSREKKESFPLTVTSAQKNPTAFYLCASSDLGGAKNIQYFGAGTRLSVL.